This TCR beta chain stems from a study of cytomegalovirus exposure and HLA in healthy donors. Findings and limits, study-wide: It was assumed in the presence/absence analyses that sequencing depth was roughly uniform across donors. TCR beta V segments were, for the most part, productive about 87% or about 30% of the time in an earlier analysis. TCR beta V- and J-gene trimming, according to a later analysis, was linked to a missense DCLRE1C variant. Under in vitro conditions, three CMV-associated chains were confirmed as specific for CMV antigens.

The PCR employed 60 Vbeta primers together with 13 Jbeta primers. Data came from immunoSEQ multiplex PCR; TCRdb stores just in-frame clones and leaves some out. The table records roughly 150,000 clones, roughly 80% of them present only once. Worth noting for this clone: The antigen remains undetermined.

Material: PBMCs. This clonotype was sampled from a middle-aged woman in good health and CMV-seropositive.

The CDR3 nucleotides read TGTGCCAGCAGCTCCTCCGGGACGGGGACTGAGGGCTACACCTTC. Protein product: CASSSSGTGTEGYTF. The chain is built from TRBV7-8 and TRBJ1-2; the D gene is possibly TRBD1 (5 bases). V gave up 4 bases and J gave up 8 bases, with 20 bases separating them. Germline CDR1 SGHVS, CDR2 FQNEAQ. CDR3 length equals 15 residues.